These 18 T cell receptor beta chains were all obtained from the same sample, sequenced in a study of blood T cell repertoires in COVID-19. This table comes from immunoSEQ multiplex PCR, and its TCRdb copy is limited to in-frame clones, with some not included. The table shows around 200,000 clones, with around 85% occurring only once. Sequenced material: PBMCs or T cells enriched from blood (not recorded which). The origin of the receptors is a man in his forties or fifties who had recovered from COVID-19.

This chain joins TRBV29-1 and TRBJ1-2; 10 bases agree with TRBD1. Germline lookup yields CDR1 SQVTM and CDR2 ANQGSEA. The CDR3 consists of 14 residues. The V segment lost 5 bases and the J segment 2 bases; nucleotides outside the gene matches: 5. The CDR3 protein is CSVHGQGVNYGYTF. The CDR3 region has the DNA TGCAGCGTTCACGGACAGGGGGTGAACTATGGCTACACCTTC.

With respect to this clone: At one of its ends the junction is not consistent with the germline gene, which may arise from a read error. The rearrangement links TRBV7-3 to TRBJ2-5, with 13 nucleotides matching TRBD2. Germline CDR1 reads SGHTA; CDR2 reads FQGTGA. The length of the CDR3 is 15 residues. The DNA for the CDR3 is TGTGCCAGCAGCTCTTATGGACTAGCGGGAGAGGCCCAGTACTTC. Translating it yields CASSSYGLAGEAQYF.

In nucleotides, the CDR3 is TGTGCCAGCAGTACCGGGACTACCTGGGAGCAGTTCTTC. It translates to CASSTGTTWEQFF. This rearrangement joins TRBV11-3 to TRBJ2-1; the match to TRBD2 covers 7 bases. This CDR3 has 13 residues. CDR1 is SGHNT, CDR2 YENEEA, per germline. The V and J ends lost 6 bases and 10 bases, in that order; junction bases with no gene match: 9.

The chain couples TRBV19 to TRBJ1-6; D unclear. CDR1 is LNHDA and CDR2 is SQIVND in the germline V gene (reference sequence). V lost 6 bases, J lost 4 bases, and 10 bases lay in between. The CDR3 runs 14 residues. As DNA, the CDR3 is TGTGCCAGTAGCGGCAGGCGTTATAATTCACCCCTCCACTTT. Residues: CASSGRRYNSPLHF.

The chain has TRBV6-6 and TRBJ2-7; 11 bases fit TRBD1. The CDR3 is 15 residues long. Germline trimming cut 6 bases from V and 5 bases from J; bases unmatched to any gene: 9. From germline, CDR1 is MNHNY and CDR2 SVGAGI (reference sequence). The CDR3 region is CASRSGTGGIDEQYF. CDR3 DNA sequence: TGTGCCAGCAGGTCGGGGACAGGGGGAATCGACGAGCAGTACTTC.

The V call is TRBV9, the J call TRBJ1-4; 8 bases line up with TRBD1. Germline V gene sequence: CDR1 SGDLS, CDR2 YYNGEE. The CDR3 sequence is 14 residues long. V trimming: 4 bases; J trimming: 8 bases; junction bases outside the gene matches: 7. As DNA, the CDR3 is TGTGCCAGCAGCAGGACAGGGATTGAGGAAAAACTGTTTTTT. It is translated as CASSRTGIEEKLFF.

The chain combines TRBV19 with TRBJ2-7, with 9 bases aligning to TRBD2. The CDR3 runs to 15 residues. The J segment lost 5 bases and the V segment lost 0 bases, leaving 5 bases of the junction unmatched. Germline V gene data show CDR1 as LNHDA and CDR2 as SQIVND (reference sequence). The CDR3 loop reads CASSIEGTSFDEQYF. The CDR3 DNA reads TGTGCCAGTAGTATAGAAGGGACTAGCTTCGACGAGCAGTACTTC.

The table lists this clone with a few counts. V usage is TRBV28 and J usage is TRBJ2-7; tentatively, D is TRBD1 (5 bases). The CDR3 consists of 14 residues. Germline V lookup: CDR1 MDHEN, CDR2 SYDVKM. Trimming removed 5 bases at V and 7 bases at J, with 18 bases between. The CDR3 coding sequence is TGTGCCAGCAGTACTACTGGGGCGGCGAGGGAGCAGTACTTC. Amino acids: CASSTTGAAREQYF.

This rearrangement joins TRBV19 to TRBJ2-3; 8 positions agree with TRBD2. Germline CDR1 LNHDA, CDR2 SQIVND (reference sequence). The CDR3 covers 16 residues. Trimming removed 0 bases from V and 8 bases from J; junction bases left unmatched: 10. In DNA, the CDR3 is TGTGCCAGTAGTATAGATCTATCCCTAGCGGGTAGTACGCAGTATTTT. This translates into CASSIDLSLAGSTQYF. Based on the CDR3 plus reference TRBV19 and TRBJ2-3, the full variable domain is DGGITQSPKYLFRKEGQNVTLSCEQNLNHDAMYWYRQDPGQGLRLIYYSQIVNDFQKGDIAEGYSVSREKKESFPLTVTSAQKNPTAFYLCASSIDLSLAGSTQYFGPGTRLTVL.

This chain links TRBV5-1 with TRBJ2-3, with 8 bases aligning to TRBD2. The CDR3 is made up of 17 amino acids. Losses at the gene ends were 6 bases for V and 3 bases for J; bases not matched to a gene: 15. CDR1 and CDR2 from the germline V gene are SGHRS and YFSETQ. The CDR3 DNA reads as TGCGCCAGCATCCTTGGGGCCCCGGGAGGGCCGACAGATACGCAGTATTTT. The encoded protein is CASILGAPGGPTDTQYF.

The J gene is TRBJ2-5, the V gene TRBV5-1; tentative D call: TRBD2 (5 bases). V shed 0 bases and J shed 5 bases, with 11 bases lying between them. CDR1 and CDR2 (germline): SGHRS, YFSETQ. The CDR3 is 14 amino acids. The DNA for the CDR3 is TGCGCCAGCAGCTTGGACTCGCGGGCGGAGACCCAGTACTTC. Protein sequence: CASSLDSRAETQYF.

The V gene is TRBV28, the J gene TRBJ1-5, with 8 bases matching TRBD1. V lost 1 base to trimming and J lost 6 bases; unmatched junction nucleotides: 8. The CDR3 consists of 16 residues. CDR1 is MDHEN and CDR2 is SYDVKM in the germline V gene. The DNA for the CDR3 is TGTGCCAGCAGTTTATACCCCCAGGGGGCAGTTCAGCCCCAGCATTTT. Translated, it gives CASSLYPQGAVQPQHF.

The rearrangement links TRBV30 to TRBJ2-1, with D possibly matching TRBD2 (6 bases). This CDR3 spans 11 amino acids. Germline V CDR1 and CDR2: GTSNPN, SVGIG (reference sequence). Trimming stripped 1 base from V and 11 bases from J, with 9 bases between. In DNA form, the CDR3 reads TGTGCCTGGAGTGGGGGGGATAAGCAGTTCTTC. This sequence encodes CAWSGGDKQFF.

V and J are TRBV28 and TRBJ1-2; a possible D gene is TRBD1 (6 bases). Germline CDR1 reads MDHEN; CDR2 reads SYDVKM. This CDR3 has 14 residues. Between the trimmed V and J ends, which lost 6 bases and 7 bases, there was a span of 18 bases. This CDR3 is CASRRRGGAGGYTF. DNA of the CDR3: TGTGCCAGCAGAAGGCGGGGGGGCGCAGGTGGCTACACCTTC.

This chain uses TRBV4-2 with TRBJ2-1; D perhaps matches TRBD1 (7 bases). The CDR3 is 16 residues long. The ends were cut back, 2 bases at V and 6 bases at J, with 17 bases in the middle. CDR1 is LGHNA and CDR2 is YNFKEQ in the germline V gene. CDR3 region: CASSQIGGGGPNEQFF. Written as DNA, the CDR3 is TGTGCCAGCAGCCAAATCGGCGGAGGGGGCCCCAATGAGCAGTTCTTC.

V is TRBV6-5 and J is TRBJ1-1, with D tentatively TRBD1 (5 bases). V lost 6 bases and J lost 1, with 15 bases in between. This CDR3 has 15 residues. Germline lookup yields CDR1 MNHEY and CDR2 SVGAGI. The CDR3 is CASSARVRGNTEAFF. CDR3 DNA: TGTGCCAGCAGCGCCAGGGTACGAGGGAACACTGAAGCTTTCTTT.

The chain has TRBV2 and TRBJ1-2; the match to TRBD1 covers 9 bases. The CDR3 covers 17 residues. Germline V gene sequence: CDR1 SNHLY, CDR2 FYNNEI. Trimming at V came to 3 bases and at J to 2 bases, leaving 10 bases not matched to a gene. CDR3 coding DNA: TGTGCCAGCAGTGATCCATTTAACAGGGGGCCGAACTATGGCTACACCTTC. Residues: CASSDPFNRGPNYGYTF.

The rearrangement links TRBV3-1 (or the pseudogene TRBV3-2) to TRBJ1-1, with 7 bases identical to TRBD1. Trimming at V came to 3 bases and at J to 8 bases, leaving 3 bases not matched to a gene. This CDR3 is 12 amino acids long. Germline V gene lookup returns CDR1 LGHDT and CDR2 YNNKEL (reference sequence). The CDR3 spells CASSQDRIEAFF. DNA of the CDR3: TGTGCCAGCAGCCAGGACAGGATCGAAGCTTTCTTT.